The present entry profiles one TCR beta chain with its context. Its cognate antigen is unknown. Hyperthyroidism patients, all newly diagnosed, had under 2 months' duration and ages of 18 to 65. Clinical symptoms, serum thyroxine, TRAb, thyroid ultrasound and orbital computed tomography determined diagnosis. This CDR3 has 12 amino acids. The V and J ends lost 4 bases and 3 bases respectively, with 6 bases between them. From germline, CDR1 is SQVTM and CDR2 ANQGSEA. Using RNA transcripts, the TCR beta CDR3 regions were amplified. Following a first-round RT-PCR that used HTBI primers, a second-round multiplex PCR was carried out. TCRdb redid the calling of the multiplex PCR reads with MiXCR, one entry per CDR3 protein. Here the sample spans 500,000 to 700,000 distinct CDR3 sequences, less than 40% being singletons. The record originates from a study of Graves' ophthalmopathy and Graves' hyperthyroidism. Findings of the study overall: Among expanded thyroid clonotypes above 0.001 frequency, most also occurred in blood. The model's prediction of ophthalmopathy progression had 70.59% sensitivity and around 78% specificity.

This sequence was found in an adult man with Graves' hyperthyroidism. Specimen: peripheral blood or thyroid tissue (not recorded which). The chain is built from TRBV29-1 and TRBJ2-2; no definite D call. The DNA for the CDR3 is TGCAGCGTTGGTCAGGACACCGGGGAGCTGTTTTTT. Its translation is CSVGQDTGELFF.